This TCR beta chain was sequenced during a study of STAT3 mutations in large granular lymphocyte leukemia. Study-wide background: More than half of T-LGLL patients received immunosuppressive therapy. Findings and caveats of the study: In T-cell large granular lymphocyte leukemia, about half of patients showed multiple immunodominant subclonotypes. Suggested: STAT3 mutation was not the ancestral event for these clonal expansions.

CDR1 is MDHEN, CDR2 SYDVKM, per germline. Between the trimmed V and J ends, which lost 2 bases and 0 bases, there was a span of 8 bases. CDR3 length equals 15 residues. About this clone itself: Its specificity is unknown.

TCRdb's table, derived via immunoSEQ multiplex PCR, lists solely in-frame clones and lacks some. The data contain about 42,000 clones, approximately 78% of them seen just once; the ten biggest clones take up around 0.44%. V gene TRBV28 combines with J gene TRBJ1-5; D is possibly TRBD1 (6 bases). The clonotype comes from a human donor with T large granular lymphocyte leukemia. Some clones in this sample may be carry-over from other donors' samples. The sample comprised PBMCs. The CDR3 loop is CASSLGGYSNQPQHF. DNA for the CDR3: TGTGCCAGCAGTTTAGGGGGCTATAGCAATCAGCCCCAGCATTTT.